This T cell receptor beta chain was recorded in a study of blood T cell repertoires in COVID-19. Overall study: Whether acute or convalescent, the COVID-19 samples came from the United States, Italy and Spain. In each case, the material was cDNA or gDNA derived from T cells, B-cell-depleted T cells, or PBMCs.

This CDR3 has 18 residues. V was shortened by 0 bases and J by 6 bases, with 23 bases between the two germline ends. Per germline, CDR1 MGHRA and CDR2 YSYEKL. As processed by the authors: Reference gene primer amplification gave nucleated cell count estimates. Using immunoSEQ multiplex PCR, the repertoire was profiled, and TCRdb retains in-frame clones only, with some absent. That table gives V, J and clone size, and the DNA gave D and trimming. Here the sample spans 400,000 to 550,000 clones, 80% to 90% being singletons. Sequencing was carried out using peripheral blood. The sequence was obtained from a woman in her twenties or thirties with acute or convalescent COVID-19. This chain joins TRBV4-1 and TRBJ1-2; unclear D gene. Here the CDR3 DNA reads TGCGCCAGCAGCCAAGATCCCACCAATTCCATAAGCGGGGATGGCTACACCTTC. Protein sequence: CASSQDPTNSISGDGYTF.